The TCR beta chain described here comes from a study of blood T cell repertoires in COVID-19. Overall study context: Sample material is recorded as cDNA or gDNA derived from T cells, B-cell-depleted T cells, or PBMCs.

Only in-frame clones appear in the TCRdb table, and some are missing; sequencing was by immunoSEQ multiplex PCR. The sample lists hundreds of thousands of clones, 70% to 90% seen once, with about 4.3% in the top ten. Which cohort a participant joined came from the clinical history participants gave. The V gene's germline CDR1 is SEHNR and CDR2 FQNEAQ (reference sequence). CDR3 size: 16 residues. With V trimmed by 1 base and J by 3 bases, 5 bases remained unmatched. The sequencing input was PBMCs or T cells enriched from blood (not recorded which). This receptor was obtained from a man between 25 and 39 years old with acute COVID-19. V is TRBV7-9 and J is TRBJ2-1; 8 nucleotides line up with TRBD2. CDR3 region: CASSLVSAGGYNEQFF. The CDR3, as DNA: TGTGCCAGCAGCTTAGTTTCGGCGGGGGGCTACAATGAGCAGTTCTTC.